The 16 T cell receptor beta chains below were found in one sample sequenced in a study of CD4+ T cells in melanoma. Clones were read by immunoSEQ multiplex PCR, and TCRdb kept only the in-frame ones, dropping some. In the table there are 50,000 or so clones, approximately 92% of which are singletons. The sequenced sample consisted of peripheral blood. The receptors were sampled from a human donor with melanoma.

This clone has more than one count but fewer than ten. The V gene is TRBV28, the J gene TRBJ1-5, with D maybe TRBD1 (5 bases). V dropped 4 bases and J dropped 8 bases, with 6 bases sitting between them. The CDR3 spans 11 residues. CDR1 and CDR2 (germline): MDHEN, SYDVKM. CDR3 in DNA: TGTGCCAGCAGTTCCAGGGAGCCCCAGCATTTT. It specifies CASSSREPQHF. Together with reference TRBV28 and TRBJ1-5, the CDR3 gives the full variable domain: DVKVTQSSRYLVKRTGEKVFLECVQDMDHENMFWYRQDPGLGLRLIYFSYDVKMKEKGDIPEGYSVSREKKERFSLILESASTNQTSMYLCASSSREPQHFGDGTRLSIL.

This sequence joins TRBV7-9 and TRBJ2-7; D may match TRBD1 or TRBD2 (5 bases each). Trimming left V 1 base short and J 1 base short, with 11 bases between. This CDR3 spans 15 amino acids. Germline V gene data show CDR1 as SEHNR and CDR2 as FQNEAQ (reference sequence). The CDR3 sequence: CASSLGRDRSYEQYF. The CDR3 DNA sequence: TGTGCCAGCAGCTTAGGAAGGGACCGATCCTACGAGCAGTACTTC. The whole variable domain, remainder taken from reference TRBV7-9 and TRBJ2-7, is DTGVSQNPRHKITKRGQNVTFRCDPISEHNRLYWYRQTLGQGPEFLTYFQNEAQLEKSRLLSDRFSAERPKGSFSTLEIQRTEQGDSAMYLCASSLGRDRSYEQYFGPGTRLTVT.

The rearrangement uses TRBV7-9 and TRBJ2-1; no clear D. Germline CDR1 and CDR2: SEHNR and FQNEAQ (reference sequence). This CDR3 contains 15 residues. Trimming took off 1 base at V and 0 bases at J, with 7 bases between the two ends. This chain's CDR3 is CASSLGQDSYNEQFF. The CDR3 DNA reads as TGTGCCAGCAGCTTAGGGCAGGACTCCTACAATGAGCAGTTCTTC.

This clone turned up a few times. J is TRBJ2-2 and V is TRBV28; possible D gene TRBD1, 5 bases. Germline CDR1 MDHEN, CDR2 SYDVKM. This CDR3 contains 14 residues. Trimming left V 2 bases short and J 4 bases short, with 8 bases between. The CDR3 DNA reads as TGTGCCAGCAGTTTACCAGGGATCACCGGGGAGCTGTTTTTT. Protein: CASSLPGITGELFF.

The chain employs TRBV7-2 and TRBJ1-5, with 10 nucleotides matching TRBD1. This CDR3 is built from 15 residues. Germline V lookup: CDR1 SGHTA, CDR2 FQGNSA. Germline trimming cut 5 bases from V and 1 base from J; bases unmatched to any gene: 2. CDR3 DNA sequence: TGTGCCAGCAGCCCGGGACAGGGGAGCAATCAGCCCCAGCATTTT. Its translation is CASSPGQGSNQPQHF.

The chain employs TRBV11-1 and TRBJ1-6; TRBD1 might be the D (5 bases). This CDR3 has 17 amino acids. Germline assignment: CDR1 SGHAT and CDR2 FQDESV (reference sequence). Trimming left V 5 bases short and J 9 bases short, with 23 bases between. In DNA form, the CDR3 reads TGTGCCAGCAGCCAAGGGACTGCAGAGGTTCGGAGTTCACCCCTCCACTTT. Protein product: CASSQGTAEVRSSPLHF.

The chain links TRBV7-3 to TRBJ2-7; 9 bases line up with TRBD1. This CDR3 is built from 15 residues. After removal of 5 bases from V and 1 base from J, the junction contained 6 bases not matched to a gene. Germline V gene lookup returns CDR1 SGHTA and CDR2 FQGTGA. The CDR3 DNA reads TGTGCCAGCAGCCAGGCCGGGACAGGGTCCTACGAGCAGTACTTC. This encodes CASSQAGTGSYEQYF.

The CDR3 region has the DNA TGTGCCGGGCGGGCCGCGGAAAAAGGACAGGGGGGGGGCAATCAGCCCCAGCATTTT. Encoded protein: CAGRAAEKGQGGGNQPQHF. The rearrangement joins TRBV27 to TRBJ1-5, with 10 bases that match TRBD1. Germline CDR1 reads MNHEY; CDR2 reads SMNVEV (reference sequence). This CDR3 comprises 19 residues. V was clipped by 11 bases and J by 2 bases; unmatched bases: 21.

This rearrangement joins TRBV19 to TRBJ1-4, with 9 nucleotides matching TRBD1. CDR3 size: 16 residues. Germline V gene lookup returns CDR1 LNHDA and CDR2 SQIVND (reference sequence). V shed 6 bases, J shed 0 bases, and the junction held 5 bases outside the gene matches. The CDR3 loop is CASRNGQGTTNEKLFF. The CDR3, as DNA: TGTGCCAGTAGGAACGGACAGGGGACAACTAATGAAAAACTGTTTTTT.

The genes are TRBV6-1 and TRBJ1-2; D perhaps matches TRBD1 (5 bases). This CDR3 has 18 amino acids. Between the trimmed V and J ends, which lost 3 bases and 4 bases, there was a span of 24 bases. Per the germline V gene, CDR1 is MNHNS and CDR2 is SASEGT. The CDR3 loop is CASSDVSGRLGPLYGYTF. For the CDR3, the DNA is TGTGCCAGCAGTGACGTTTCAGGGCGGCTAGGGCCCCTCTATGGCTACACCTTC.

The V gene is TRBV28, the J gene TRBJ1-5; D possibly corresponds to TRBD1 (6 bases). The CDR3 is made up of 16 amino acids. Germline V CDR1 and CDR2: MDHEN, SYDVKM. V was shortened by 7 bases and J by 0 bases, with 16 bases between the two germline ends. The CDR3 DNA follows: TGTGCCAGCACGGCGGGCAGGGGTTTTAGCAATCAGCCCCAGCATTTT. Translating it yields CASTAGRGFSNQPQHF.

This chain links TRBV19 with TRBJ2-1; 7 bases line up with TRBD1. V dropped 7 bases and J dropped 3; count of bases not matched to a gene: 6. Per the germline V gene, CDR1 is LNHDA and CDR2 is SQIVND (reference sequence). The CDR3 covers 14 residues. The CDR3 loop reads CASTQGYRYNEQFF. DNA of the CDR3: TGTGCCAGTACACAGGGGTACCGCTACAATGAGCAGTTCTTC.

Only a few counts were recorded for this clone. The same CDR3 also results from other DNA sequences found in this sample. The genes are TRBV2 and TRBJ1-3; 7 positions agree with TRBD1. J gave up 4 bases and V 5 bases, and 5 bases lay outside the gene matches. The CDR3 loop spans 14 amino acids. The germline gives CDR1 SNHLY, CDR2 FYNNEI. The CDR3 here is CASSRQGAGNTIYF. Here the CDR3 DNA reads TGTGCCAGCAGTCGACAGGGTGCCGGAAACACCATATATTTT. The whole variable domain, remainder taken from reference TRBV2 and TRBJ1-3, is EPEVTQTPSHQVTQMGQEVILRCVPISNHLYFYWYRQILGQKVEFLVSFYNNEISEKSEIFDDQFSVERPDGSNFTLKIRSTKLEDSAMYFCASSRQGAGNTIYFGEGSWLTVV.

This chain links TRBV5-5 with TRBJ2-1; 7 bases match TRBD1. V lost 5 bases to trimming and J lost 2 bases; unmatched junction nucleotides: 7. Germline lookup yields CDR1 SGHKS and CDR2 YYEKEE (reference sequence). This CDR3 has 15 residues. CDR3 in amino acids: CASSLRDRAYNEQFF. The CDR3 region has the DNA TGTGCCAGCAGTCTCCGGGACAGAGCCTACAATGAGCAGTTCTTC.

The V gene is TRBV7-9, the J gene TRBJ1-1; 7 positions match TRBD1. CDR1 and CDR2 from the germline V gene are SEHNR and FQNEAQ (reference sequence). Germline trimming cut 3 bases from V and 1 base from J; bases unmatched to any gene: 2. The CDR3 is 14 amino acids. The CDR3 region is CASSLGQPNTEAFF. DNA for the CDR3: TGTGCCAGCAGCTTGGGACAGCCGAACACTGAAGCTTTCTTT.

The rearrangement joins TRBV11-3 to TRBJ2-3, with D uncertain. Trimming pared 0 bases from V and 2 bases from J, leaving 9 bases between. Germline V gives CDR1 SGHNT, CDR2 YENEEA. The CDR3 has 15 amino acids. The CDR3 is CASSLEGLATDTQYF. CDR3 bases: TGTGCCAGCAGCTTAGAAGGGCTTGCCACAGATACGCAGTATTTT.